Listed here is a single T cell receptor (beta chain). Using immunoSEQ multiplex PCR, the repertoire was profiled, and TCRdb retains in-frame clones only, with some absent. The data hold around 690,000 clones, with roughly 88% observed a single time. Trimming pared 1 base from V and 4 bases from J, leaving 17 bases between. Germline loops: CDR1 LGHNA, CDR2 YSLEER. The CDR3 length is 16 residues. These data come from a study of shared clonotypes between healthy human individuals. The sequenced sample was memory CD8+ T cells from PBMCs. Stated subset: CD45RO+ cells pooled with CCR7-negative TemRA cells. The chain links TRBV4-3 to TRBJ2-7; no firm D call. This receptor was obtained from a young man in good health. Some clones in this sample may be carry-over from other donors' samples. CDR3 sequence (DNA): TGCGCCAGCAGCCAAGGTGCTAGAAACCCACTATACGAGCAGTACTTC. Amino acid sequence: CASSQGARNPLYEQYF.